This T cell receptor beta chain was retrieved from a study of PD-L1 blockade in urothelial cancer (dated by TCRdb to the late 2010s). As for the study more broadly: All patients started therapy around 2014 and received atezolizumab 1,200 mg intravenously every 3 weeks. Twenty-nine patients had pretreatment blood TCR-seq, around 25 had at least one posttreatment blood collection, and around 25 had tumor TCR-seq. Durable clinical benefit was achieved by nine patients and was not achieved by 20 patients. Patients had an ECOG performance status of 0 or 1 and had received between 0 and 3 prior chemotherapy regimens. Blood samples were analyzed 3 weeks after the start of treatment (second dose) and 6 weeks after the start of treatment. Whole exome sequencing and RNA sequencing of pretreatment tumors were performed alongside TCR sequencing in the same patients. Somatic, immune and clinical correlates of response to PD-L1 blockade with atezolizumab in urothelial cancer were the focus of an exploratory multi-omic analysis. Durable clinical benefit was defined as a progression-free survival longer than 6 months, and TCR features were additionally tested against progression-free survival and overall survival. Pretreatment tumor samples, along with matched peripheral blood collected serially before and after atezolizumab treatment, underwent TCR sequencing. Blood samples yielded a median of roughly 150,000 T cells and more than 80,000 unique TCRs, with median clonality about 0.08. Twenty-five of 29 patients were males with bladder-origin urothelial cancer, and about 65% of the roughly 30 reported a prior smoking history. Points the paper makes about the study in general: A pretreatment peripheral blood TCR clonality below the median was linked to improved progression-free and overall survival. At 3 weeks after the start of treatment, tumor-associated TCR clones in peripheral blood had expanded more in patients with durable benefit (n ≈ 20, p = 0.022). Because the sample size was small (n = 29) and many of the analyses were exploratory, the results are meant to be hypothesis-generating.

A total of some 30 patients with locally advanced or metastatic urothelial carcinoma, treated at Memorial Sloan Kettering on a trial protocol, made up the cohort. Peripheral blood mononuclear cells were collected from each patient pretreatment and during treatment, giving between 1 and 8 total time points per patient. The Qiagen DNeasy Blood extraction kit was used to purify genomic DNA from total PBMCs and tumor samples. PBMCs were collected pretreatment and during treatment and were isolated and stored as previously described. Worth noting for this clone: The clone's antigen remains unknown. No base quality information exists; no much larger clone differs at one position.

Each PCR received spiked-in synthetic TCR analog templates so that absolute template abundance could be estimated from read counts. The immunoSEQ assay used bias-controlled V and J gene primers to amplify TCRbeta CDR3 regions from genomic DNA. Rearranged TCRbeta segments were sequenced at approximately 20X coverage. Per the authors' processing: Clustering was used to correct sequencing errors, and CDR3s were annotated against IMGT so that V, D and J genes could be assigned. Downstream analyses used only productive TCRbeta rearrangements, leaving out any out-of-frame or stop-codon sequences. Clonality was calculated as one minus the Shannon entropy normalized by the log of the number of unique productive sequences. Clones differing between time points or between blood and tumor were identified using Fisher's exact test with Benjamini-Hochberg correction, with an adjusted p below 0.01 applied as the threshold. Entries here come from immuneACCESS through TCRdb and include only in-frame sequences with V and J called. Some clones fail to appear in such tables; in the studies checked, an unresolved V gene covers under half of the shortfall, and the cause of the remainder is unknown. V and J calls and clone size follow that table, whereas D and trimming were derived from the DNA. Across this sample there are 70,000 to 75,000 clones, with 80% to 85% seen only once. About 5.1% of the sample rests with the top ten.

Trimming removed 6 bases from V and 0 bases from J, leaving 3 bases between the germline ends. CDR1 and CDR2 were assigned from the germline V gene (reference sequence) as LNHNV and YYDKDF. The CDR3 holds 12 amino acids from the cysteine to the phenylalanine. CDR3 DNA only is kept here, 36 bases in frame from base 1. The V and J genes are TRBV15 and TRBJ1-3; the D gene is not confidently resolved. The input for sequencing was PBMCs, taken around atezolizumab (anti-PD-L1) treatment. The TCR sequence derives from a man in his 70s with urothelial cancer. The CDR3 protein is CATSSSGNTIYF. Here is the DNA: TGTGCCACCAGTAGCTCTGGAAACACCATATATTTT. The variable domain in full, with residues beyond the CDR3 obtained from the reference TRBV15 and TRBJ1-3 genes, is DAMVIQNPRYQVTQFGKPVTLSCSQTLNHNVMYWYQQKSSQAPKLLFHYYDKDFNNEADTPDNFQSRRPNTSFCFLDIRSPGLGDTAMYLCATSSSGNTIYFGEGSWLTVV.